The TCR beta chain described here comes from a study of T cell responses to AZD1222 COVID-19 vaccine (dated by TCRdb to 2020 to 2022). With regard to the full study: AZD1222 recipients with second doses at about 4 weeks or about 12 weeks were pooled, because spike-specific TCR depth and breadth did not differ between schedules. A total of about 240 trial participants underwent TCR sequencing, of whom nearly 210 received two doses of AZD1222 and about 25 received two doses of the MenACWY control vaccine. Trial participants were enrolled into age subgroups of 18-55, 56-69 and 70-plus years, which contained 148, 28 and 57 TCR-sequenced participants, respectively. Overall results and qualifications from the work: The 56-69-year group was small, and its depth increase did not reach significance, likely because of low power. Only five or six AZD1222 recipients were SARS-CoV-2 seropositive at baseline, limiting conclusions about previously exposed vaccinees. Most participants were white British and females outnumbered males, and the authors suggested that clonal diversity may have been underestimated. Because no samples from the day 14 peak response were available, repertoires could be characterized only after the peak T cell response. Reportedly, almost half of the unique spike-specific TCRs recognized epitopes lying outside the regions that are mutated in the B.1.351 and B.1.1.7 variants. After two AZD1222 doses, both the breadth and the depth of spike-specific TCRs were significantly higher than at day 0 and than in MenACWY recipients. Vaccine-associated CD4 TCRs spanned the whole spike protein, with dominant responses in regions 160-218 and 743-854.

The CDR3 regions of human TCRbeta chains were analyzed by immunosequencing. The study's own analysis went as follows. TCRs in the repertoires were compared against a reference library of SARS-CoV-2-specific TCRs that had been generated with the MIRA antigen-specificity platform. Breadth was defined as the fraction of unique TCRs that were SARS-CoV-2-associated, and depth was defined as the fraction of total T cells that were SARS-CoV-2-associated. Using the MIRA data, every spike-specific TCR was mapped to the spike region that the TCR reacted to and assigned to either a CD4 or a CD8 class. Log10-transformed breadth and depth values were compared by one-way ANOVA with Sidak's multiple comparisons tests. The source is immuneACCESS, and TCRdb retained only in-frame sequences with V and J called. Part of the clones is not carried over; for the studies checked, unresolved V genes explain less than half of this, and the remainder is unexplained. V, J and clone size are taken as reported in that table, and D and trimming were inferred from the DNA itself. A total of around 100,000 clones appear in this sample, about 87% of them only once. The ten largest clones capture 1.8% of the sample.

About this clone: There is no known antigen for this receptor. No base-level quality is on record; no much larger clone is a single base apart.

The time point label for this specimen denotes: baseline before first vaccination. Vaccinee samples came from UK trials COV001 and COV002, including a single-blind randomized controlled phase 2/3 trial of AZD1222 (ChAdOx1 nCoV-19) in healthy adults. For TCRbeta chain sequencing, PBMC samples from trial participants were taken at day 0 and at day 28 after the second dose. The junction shows trimming of 3 bases on V and 3 bases on J, plus 12 bases between the germline ends. From a lookup of the germline V gene (reference sequence), CDR1 and CDR2 are MNHEY and SMNVEV. The CDR3 holds 16 amino acids from the cysteine to the phenylalanine. Only the CDR3 region is kept as DNA, spanning 48 bases read in frame from base 1.

The TCR was taken from an adult in good health. Sequences were derived from peripheral blood, sampled on day 0 of AZD1222 vaccination. This receptor chain uses TRBV27 and TRBJ2-6; a weak D assignment points to TRBD1 (7 bases agree). The CDR3 sequence is CASSLSGGYGANVLTF. The DNA sequence is TGTGCCAGCAGTTTGTCAGGGGGGTATGGGGCCAACGTCCTGACTTTC.